The 14 T cell receptor beta chains presented below share a single source sample, sequenced in a study of blood T cells in healthy people across ages (dated by TCRdb to about 2015). The protocol used for the library was 5' RACE. Sequencing was carried out with an Illumina HiSeq 2500. A second PCR of 7 to 11 cycles was run with a J-beta primer mix and a sample-barcoded 5' primer. Using fastp trimming at Q25 and MiXCR clonotype assembly, TCRdb reanalyzed the public sequencing data and kept in-frame beta chains. Identical CDR3 protein sequences are pooled into one entry, listed with their most common genes and DNA. This sample has some 1.6 million distinct CDR3 sequences in its table, and about 32% of those were observed once. Jointly, the top ten make up around 11% of the sample. Sequencing used blood. All receptors come from a woman in her 30s in good health.

This clonotype has more than one count but fewer than ten. V usage is TRBV7-6 and J usage is TRBJ1-1; D gene unclear. The ends were cut back, 2 bases at V and 1 base at J, with 8 bases in the middle. Germline CDR1 and CDR2: SGHVS and FNYEAQ. The CDR3 has 14 amino acids. In DNA, the CDR3 is TGTGCCAGCAGCTTAAACCCGGCGAACACTGAAGCTTTCTTT. Translating gives CASSLNPANTEAFF.

This clonotype was seen only a few times. The chain carries TRBV7-8 and TRBJ2-5; 8 bases are shared with TRBD1. The CDR3 sequence is 15 residues long. Germline lookup yields CDR1 SGHVS and CDR2 FQNEAQ. V dropped 1 base and J dropped 3; count of bases not matched to a gene: 4. CDR3 nucleotides: TGTGCCAGCAGCTTAGAGTTGACAGGGGAAGAGACCCAGTACTTC. It codes for CASSLELTGEETQYF. Full variable domain (remainder filled in from reference TRBV7-8 and TRBJ2-5): GAGVSQSPRYKVAKRGQDVALRCDPISGHVSLFWYQQALGQGPEFLTYFQNEAQLDKSGLPSDRFFAERPEGSVSTLKIQRTQQEDSAVYLCASSLELTGEETQYFGPGTRLLVL.

The sample holds a few counts of this clonotype. V usage is TRBV27 and J usage is TRBJ2-1; 7 positions match TRBD2. V was clipped by 2 bases and J by 7 bases; unmatched bases: 11. CDR1 is MNHEY, CDR2 SMNVEV, per germline (reference sequence). The CDR3 length is 16 residues. The CDR3 region has the DNA TGTGCCAGCAGTTTAGGGTGGGAGGGCCGGCGTAATGAGCAGTTCTTC. Encoded protein: CASSLGWEGRRNEQFF.

This clonotype occurred many times. The chain couples TRBV7-9 to TRBJ2-7, with D possibly being TRBD1 (6 bases). V was clipped by 1 base and J by 2 bases, with 9 bases between them. The CDR3 is 14 residues long. Germline V gene lookup returns CDR1 SEHNR and CDR2 FQNEAQ (reference sequence). The CDR3 loop is CASSLVGQTYEQYF. CDR3 nucleotides: TGTGCCAGCAGCTTAGTTGGACAGACCTACGAGCAGTACTTC.

Worth noting for this clonotype: The CDR3 ends on some other residue instead of the conserved phenylalanine or tryptophan, so this is likely a read error. This sequence joins TRBV27 and TRBJ2-4; 9 bases map to TRBD2. The CDR3 is 14 residues long. Germline-derived CDR1 and CDR2 are MNHEY and SMNVEV (reference sequence). The V gene end was trimmed by 6 bases and the J gene end by 8 bases; junction bases not matched to a gene: 8. The CDR3 DNA sequence: TGTGCCAGCAGCTCTAGCGGGGCTGTATACATTCAGTACTGC. Amino acid sequence: CASSSSGAVYIQYC.

This chain connects TRBV7-3 to TRBJ2-1, with 9 bases aligning to TRBD2. Per germline, CDR1 SGHTA and CDR2 FQGTGA. CDR3 size: 15 residues. With V trimmed by 1 base and J by 4 bases, 2 bases remained unmatched. CDR3 protein: CASSLNLAGYNEQFF. DNA for the CDR3: TGTGCCAGCAGCTTAAACCTAGCGGGGTACAATGAGCAGTTCTTC.

This clonotype showed up just a few times. The chain carries TRBV7-3 and TRBJ2-3, with TRBD2 matching over 15 bases. V lost 5 bases to trimming and J lost 2 bases; unmatched junction nucleotides: 11. CDR3 length equals 19 residues. CDR1 SGHTA and CDR2 FQGTGA come from the germline V gene. The CDR3 is CASSLRAGLAGGTTDTQYF. The CDR3 coding sequence is TGTGCCAGCAGCCTTCGAGCGGGACTAGCGGGAGGAACCACAGATACGCAGTATTTT.

Concerning this clonotype: One end of the junction does not line up with germline, which may come from a read error. The chain carries TRBV3-1 and TRBJ1-5; D ambiguous. Germline values: CDR1 LGHDT, CDR2 YNNKEL (reference sequence). The CDR3 is 14 residues long. CDR3 coding DNA: TGTGCCAGCAGCCAAGTTTATAGCAATCAGCTCCAGCATTTT. It encodes CASSQVYSNQLQHF.

This clonotype came up once. This chain links TRBV5-4 with TRBJ2-1; D may be TRBD1 or TRBD2 (5 bases each). Deletions cut 4 bases from V and 4 bases from J, with 15 bases between. CDR3 length: 15 amino acids. Germline V CDR1 and CDR2: SGHNT, YYREEE (reference sequence). The CDR3 reads CASSPPGQKYNEQFF. In nucleotides, the CDR3 is TGTGCCAGCAGCCCGCCGGGGCAGAAGTACAATGAGCAGTTCTTC.

Of note for this clonotype: A much larger clone is a single base away; this may be a read error. This chain links TRBV4-1 with TRBJ2-1, with D hard to call. This CDR3 comprises 16 residues. Germline CDR1 reads MGHRA; CDR2 reads YSYEKL. CDR3 region: CASSQDTGLAYNEQCF. DNA for the CDR3: TGCGCCAGCAGCCAAGATACCGGATTGGCCTACAATGAGCAGTGCTTC.

The table lists this clonotype with a few counts. The genes are TRBV7-3 and TRBJ2-1, with 13 bases matching TRBD2. J was trimmed by 8 bases and V by 5 bases; bases with no gene match: 6. CDR3 length: 15 amino acids. Germline V CDR1 and CDR2: SGHTA, FQGTGA. DNA of the CDR3: TGTGCCAGCAGCCCGACTAGCGGGGGGCTCGATGAGCAGTTCTTC. Its protein product is CASSPTSGGLDEQFF.

The chain is built from TRBV29-1 and TRBJ1-2; 9 bases are shared with TRBD1. This CDR3 contains 16 residues. V trimming: 5 bases; J trimming: 8 bases; junction bases outside the gene matches: 18. Per the germline V gene, CDR1 is SQVTM and CDR2 is ANQGSEA. The CDR3: CSVYRPGQGRAGGYTF. CDR3 bases: TGCAGCGTTTACAGGCCCGGACAGGGGAGGGCGGGAGGCTACACCTTC.

At least ten counts were recorded for this clonotype. The chain carries TRBV9 and TRBJ2-3; 12 nucleotides line up with TRBD2. CDR1 is SGDLS, CDR2 YYNGEE, per germline. V was pared by 2 bases and J by 3 bases, with 1 base of the junction left unmatched. The CDR3 length is 15 residues. For the CDR3, the DNA is TGTGCCAGCAGCGTCACTAGCGGGAGGACAGATACGCAGTATTTT. Residues: CASSVTSGRTDTQYF.

This clonotype was detected a few times. The genes are TRBV28 and TRBJ2-3; TRBD1 agrees at 8 bases. This CDR3 is 15 amino acids long. V gave up 3 bases and J gave up 5 bases; unmatched junction bases: 7. Looked up from germline, CDR1 is MDHEN and CDR2 is SYDVKM. In DNA form, the CDR3 reads TGTGCCAGCAGTTTTTTCAGGGGGCGAGGAGATACGCAGTATTTT. Translated: CASSFFRGRGDTQYF.